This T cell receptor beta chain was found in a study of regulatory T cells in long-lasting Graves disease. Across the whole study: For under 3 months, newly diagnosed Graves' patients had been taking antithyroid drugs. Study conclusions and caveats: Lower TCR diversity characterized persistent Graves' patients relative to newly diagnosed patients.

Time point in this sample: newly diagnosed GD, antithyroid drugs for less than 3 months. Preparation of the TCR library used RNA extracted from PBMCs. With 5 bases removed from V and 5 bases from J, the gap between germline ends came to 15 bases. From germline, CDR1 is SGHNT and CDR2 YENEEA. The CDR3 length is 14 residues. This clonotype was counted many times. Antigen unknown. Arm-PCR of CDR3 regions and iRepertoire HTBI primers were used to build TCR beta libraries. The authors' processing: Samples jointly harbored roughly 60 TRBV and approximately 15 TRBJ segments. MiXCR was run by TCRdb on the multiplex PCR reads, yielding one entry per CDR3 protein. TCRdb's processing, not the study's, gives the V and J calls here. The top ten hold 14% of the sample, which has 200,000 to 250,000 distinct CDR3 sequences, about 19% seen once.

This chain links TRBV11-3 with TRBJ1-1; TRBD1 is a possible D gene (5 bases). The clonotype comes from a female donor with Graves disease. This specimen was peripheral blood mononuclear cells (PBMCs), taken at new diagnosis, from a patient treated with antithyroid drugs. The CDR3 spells CASSSTLGGTEAFF. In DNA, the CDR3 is TGTGCCAGCAGCAGTACCTTGGGGGGGACTGAAGCTTTCTTT.